The sequence of this TCR beta chain was determined in a study of response to subunit inactivated influenza vaccine. TCRdb re-derived calls from the RT-PCR reads in MiXCR, one entry per CDR3 protein. Of about 830,000 distinct CDR3 sequences listed, less than 20% are singletons. About this clonotype: Its antigen is not identified.

Study observations and caveats: Each seasonal flu vaccination may recruit only limited new T cells, authors suggested.

V lost 1 base to trimming and J lost 7 bases, with 14 bases between them. Germline-derived CDR1 and CDR2 are MGHRA and YSYEKL. CDR3 size: 15 residues. The chain couples TRBV4-1 to TRBJ2-1; possibly TRBD1 for D (6 bases). The sample consisted of PBMCs from blood, taken 4 to 6 days after vaccination. This receptor was obtained from a man aged 50 or older who received an inactivated influenza vaccine. The CDR3 bases are TGCGCCAGCAGCCAAGGGCAGGGGTGGGCTAATGAGCAGTTCTTC. Protein product: CASSQGQGWANEQFF.